Presented here are 19 T cell receptor beta chains from one specimen sequenced in a study of long-term antiretroviral therapy in people with HIV. The libraries were made with immunoSEQ v3.0 at survey level. Sequencing was performed with immunoSEQ multiplex PCR; in TCRdb, only in-frame clones are kept and a portion is missing. Found here are about 37,000 clones, roughly four fifths of them singletons; the top ten hold around 5.9%. The material was unsorted PBMCs, obtained 1 year after starting antiretroviral therapy. Receptors originate from a man aged 18-30 years with HIV.

The rearrangement uses TRBV13 and TRBJ1-1; 8 positions agree with TRBD1. V was pared by 0 bases and J by 3 bases, with 3 bases of the junction left unmatched. Germline CDR1 PRHDT, CDR2 FYEKMQ (reference sequence). The CDR3 runs 15 residues. The CDR3 sequence is CASSLGTGEYTEAFF. The CDR3 DNA reads as TGTGCCAGCAGCTTAGGGACAGGGGAATACACTGAAGCTTTCTTT.

V and J are TRBV6-5 and TRBJ2-7; no clear D gene. CDR1 and CDR2 from the germline V gene are MNHEY and SVGAGI. The germline V and J ends were trimmed by 2 bases and 0 bases, with 5 bases remaining between them. The CDR3 is 13 amino acids. Here the CDR3 reads CASSYQTSYEQYF. The CDR3, as DNA: TGTGCCAGCAGTTACCAGACCTCCTACGAGCAGTACTTC.

The rearrangement links TRBV19 to TRBJ1-4; a possible D gene is TRBD1 (6 bases). The CDR3 spans 14 residues. V lost 6 bases and J 8 bases, leaving 16 bases between the germline ends. Germline lookup yields CDR1 LNHDA and CDR2 SQIVND (reference sequence). The CDR3 nucleotides are TGTGCCAGTAGCCCGACAGGAACCCAGGAAAAACTGTTTTTT. This sequence encodes CASSPTGTQEKLFF.

The chain couples TRBV2 to TRBJ2-1; 8 bases agree with TRBD2. V was clipped by 5 bases and J by 5 bases; unmatched bases: 11. This CDR3 is 16 amino acids long. Germline loops: CDR1 SNHLY, CDR2 FYNNEI. CDR3 region: CASSSLAGAPDNEQFF. CDR3 DNA: TGTGCCAGCAGTAGTCTAGCGGGCGCGCCTGACAATGAGCAGTTCTTC.

The rearrangement uses TRBV5-1 and TRBJ1-2; D uncertain. The CDR3 is 13 residues long. The V end lost 4 bases, the J end lost 3 bases, and 10 bases lay between the germline ends. Germline V gene sequence: CDR1 SGHRS, CDR2 YFSETQ. This CDR3 reads CASSLYQDYGYTF. CDR3 nucleotides: TGCGCCAGCAGCCTTTACCAGGACTATGGCTACACCTTC.

The CDR3 DNA is TGTGCCAGCAGTTACTCTACGGGGGGGGAGCAGTACTTC. It is translated as CASSYSTGGEQYF. This sequence joins TRBV6-6 and TRBJ2-7; 8 bases match TRBD2. There are 13 residues in the CDR3. The ends lost 0 bases at V and 7 bases at J; junction bases unmatched: 2. CDR1 MNHNY and CDR2 SVGAGI come from the germline V gene (reference sequence).

This clone occurred once. V gene TRBV5-1 combines with J gene TRBJ2-6; D gene ambiguous. Germline-derived CDR1 and CDR2 are SGHRS and YFSETQ. With 4 bases removed from V and 0 bases from J, the gap between germline ends came to 20 bases. CDR3 length: 19 amino acids. The CDR3, as DNA: TGCGCCAGCAGCCTAAGGAGTACAGAGCGTTCCTCTGGGGCCAACGTCCTGACTTTC. Translated, it gives CASSLRSTERSSGANVLTF.

The rearrangement links TRBV7-9 to TRBJ1-1; maybe TRBD1 (6 bases). Trimming removed 1 base from V and 5 bases from J, with 17 bases in between. Germline CDR1 reads SEHNR; CDR2 reads FQNEAQ (reference sequence). The CDR3 contains 16 residues. The CDR3: CASSLGGWGAPTEAFF. CDR3 coding DNA: TGTGCCAGCAGCTTAGGGGGATGGGGGGCGCCAACTGAAGCTTTCTTT. Variable domain in full (rest from reference TRBV7-9 and TRBJ1-1): DTGVSQNPRHKITKRGQNVTFRCDPISEHNRLYWYRQTLGQGPEFLTYFQNEAQLEKSRLLSDRFSAERPKGSFSTLEIQRTEQGDSAMYLCASSLGGWGAPTEAFFGQGTRLTVV.

This chain uses TRBV9 with TRBJ2-7, with D maybe TRBD1 (5 bases). Germline CDR1 and CDR2: SGDLS and YYNGEE. The CDR3 is made up of 15 amino acids. The ends were cut back, 0 bases at V and 0 bases at J, with 10 bases in the middle. The CDR3 protein is CASSVAGNPSYEQYF. The CDR3 DNA is TGTGCCAGCAGCGTAGCAGGGAATCCCTCCTACGAGCAGTACTTC.

This chain joins TRBV7-9 and TRBJ1-2, with D hard to call. CDR3 length: 14 amino acids. V lost 0 bases and J 4 bases, leaving 9 bases between the germline ends. Germline V CDR1 and CDR2: SEHNR, FQNEAQ (reference sequence). The CDR3 DNA reads as TGTGCCAGCAGCTTAGCGGAGGGTACCTATGGCTACACCTTC. Translating gives CASSLAEGTYGYTF.

J is TRBJ1-3 and V is TRBV4-1; tentative D call: TRBD1 (5 bases). CDR1 MGHRA and CDR2 YSYEKL come from the germline V gene. There are 17 residues in the CDR3. Between the trimmed V and J ends, which lost 1 base and 0 bases, there was a span of 13 bases. DNA for the CDR3: TGCGCCAGCAGCCAAGGGTACGGCGGGGCCTCTGGAAACACCATATATTTT. This gives the protein CASSQGYGGASGNTIYF.

CDR3 nucleotides: TGCGCCAGCAGCTTGGAGGCGCGATTGGGACCAAATAATTCACCCCTCCACTTT. This gives the protein CASSLEARLGPNNSPLHF. The chain links TRBV5-1 to TRBJ1-6; TRBD1 might be the D (5 bases). The CDR3 is 18 residues long. V was trimmed by 0 bases and J by 5 bases, leaving 18 bases between them. From germline, CDR1 is SGHRS and CDR2 YFSETQ.

The V call is TRBV10-3, the J call TRBJ2-1; TRBD2 might be the D (6 bases). The CDR3 extends over 15 amino acids. Trimming stripped 3 bases from V and 5 bases from J, with 14 bases between. Germline CDR1 reads ENHRY; CDR2 reads SYGVKD. CDR3 coding DNA: TGTGCCATCAGTGATCCTGGGACTGCTAACAATGAGCAGTTCTTC. Translating it yields CAISDPGTANNEQFF.

J is TRBJ2-3 and V is TRBV18; tentatively, D is TRBD2 (6 bases). Deletions cut 11 bases from V and 1 base from J, with 16 bases between. CDR3 length: 14 residues. From germline, CDR1 is KGHSH and CDR2 LQKENI. CDR3 bases: TGTGCCTCCCCACGGAGGGACGGCACAGATACGCAGTATTTT. Protein: CASPRRDGTDTQYF.

The J gene is TRBJ1-1, the V gene TRBV7-9; no reliable D call. Germline loops: CDR1 SEHNR, CDR2 FQNEAQ (reference sequence). The V end lost 1 base, the J end lost 0 bases, and 3 bases lay between the germline ends. CDR3 length: 13 residues. CDR3 nucleotide sequence: TGTGCCAGCAGCTTAGAGGTGAACACTGAAGCTTTCTTT. As protein: CASSLEVNTEAFF.

This rearrangement joins TRBV28 to TRBJ2-1; D is perhaps TRBD1 or TRBD2 (5 bases each). The V end was cut by 3 bases, the J end by 3 bases, with 12 bases between. Looked up from germline, CDR1 is MDHEN and CDR2 is SYDVKM. The CDR3 length is 15 residues. Written as DNA, the CDR3 is TGTGCCAGCAGTTTTCGGGGCATCAACTACAATGAGCAGTTCTTC. Protein sequence: CASSFRGINYNEQFF. Supplemented by reference TRBV28 and TRBJ2-1, the full variable domain reads DVKVTQSSRYLVKRTGEKVFLECVQDMDHENMFWYRQDPGLGLRLIYFSYDVKMKEKGDIPEGYSVSREKKERFSLILESASTNQTSMYLCASSFRGINYNEQFFGPGTRLTVL.

The chain carries TRBV9 and TRBJ2-7, with D possibly matching TRBD2 (6 bases). This CDR3 contains 12 residues. CDR1 is SGDLS, CDR2 YYNGEE, per germline. V was clipped by 2 bases and J by 10 bases, with 13 bases between them. The CDR3 loop reads CASSVTTGTQYF. CDR3 nucleotide sequence: TGTGCCAGCAGCGTCACTACCGGGACTCAGTACTTC.

The chain is built from TRBV5-4 and TRBJ1-1; D uncertain. V was pared by 0 bases and J by 10 bases, with 7 bases between. The CDR3 extends over 11 amino acids. CDR1 and CDR2 from the germline V gene are SGHNT and YYREEE (reference sequence). Here the CDR3 DNA reads TGTGCCAGCAGCTTGGGGGCGGCAGCTTTCTTT. Amino acids: CASSLGAAAFF.

This clone appeared a few times. This rearrangement joins TRBV5-6 to TRBJ1-2; D gene unclear. This CDR3 region has 15 residues. Germline CDR1 reads SGHDT; CDR2 reads YYEEEE. V lost 0 bases and J 6 bases, leaving 15 bases between the germline ends. The CDR3 reads CASSLGGSWGNGYTF. The CDR3 DNA reads TGTGCCAGCAGCTTGGGCGGTTCATGGGGTAATGGCTACACCTTC.